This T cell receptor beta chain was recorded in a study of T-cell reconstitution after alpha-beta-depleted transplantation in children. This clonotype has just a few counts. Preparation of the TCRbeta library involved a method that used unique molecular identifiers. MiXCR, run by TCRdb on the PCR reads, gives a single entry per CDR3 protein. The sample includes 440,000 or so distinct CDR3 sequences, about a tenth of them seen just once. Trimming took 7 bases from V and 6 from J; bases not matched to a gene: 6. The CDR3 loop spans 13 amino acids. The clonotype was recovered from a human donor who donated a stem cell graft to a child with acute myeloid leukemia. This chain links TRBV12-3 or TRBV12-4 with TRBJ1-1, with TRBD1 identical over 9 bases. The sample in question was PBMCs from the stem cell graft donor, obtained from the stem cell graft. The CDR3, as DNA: TGTGCCAGCACCGGAAGGACAGGGGCTGAAGCTTTCTTT. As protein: CASTGRTGAEAFF.